The next 23 T cell receptor beta chains were all read from a single sample in a study of early T cells in non-severe SARS-CoV-2 infection. TCRdb itself ran the 5' RACE reads through MiXCR, one entry per CDR3 protein. The profile shows tens of thousands of distinct CDR3 sequences, approximately 5.6% of them singletons. The sample comprised whole blood. The receptors were gathered from an adult who was a healthcare worker with PCR-confirmed SARS-CoV-2 infection or an uninfected control (not recorded which).

This clonotype was picked up many times. The rearrangement joins TRBV27 to TRBJ2-5, with D perhaps given as TRBD1 or TRBD2 (5 bases each). The CDR3 covers 14 residues. Germline V gene lookup returns CDR1 MNHEY and CDR2 SMNVEV (reference sequence). V lost 7 bases to trimming and J lost 2 bases, with 14 bases between them. The CDR3 DNA follows: TGTGCCAGCATGGGTTCCAGGGAGCAAGAGACCCAGTACTTC. Its protein product is CASMGSREQETQYF.

The table lists this clonotype with many counts. J is TRBJ1-2 and V is TRBV19; D call uncertain. V was cut by 3 bases and J by 7 bases, with 9 bases left in between. The CDR3 is 12 residues long. Per the germline V gene, CDR1 is LNHDA and CDR2 is SQIVND (reference sequence). DNA for the CDR3: TGTGCCAGTAGTATCGAACGGGGTGGCTACACCTTC. It codes for CASSIERGGYTF.

This clonotype came up many times. DNA for the CDR3: TGTGCCAGCAGCTTAGAACCTAGCGGGAGCCACGAGCAGTACTTC. Translated, it gives CASSLEPSGSHEQYF. The chain recombines TRBV7-9 with TRBJ2-7; 10 bases map to TRBD2. The CDR3 loop spans 15 amino acids. Germline trimming cut 1 base from V and 5 bases from J; bases unmatched to any gene: 5. Germline values: CDR1 SEHNR, CDR2 FQNEAQ (reference sequence).

This clonotype has at least ten counts. This chain connects TRBV29-1 to TRBJ2-1; D might be TRBD1 or TRBD2, each matching 5 bases. The V and J ends lost 4 bases and 9 bases respectively, with 13 bases between them. CDR3 length equals 12 residues. In germline, CDR1 is SQVTM, CDR2 ANQGSEA. This chain's CDR3 is CSVGGERAEQFF. CDR3 sequence (DNA): TGCAGCGTTGGAGGGGAGCGCGCTGAGCAGTTCTTC.

This clonotype was found many times. This chain uses TRBV5-1 with TRBJ2-7; weak D call: TRBD1 (6 bases). V lost 3 bases, J lost 1 base, and 8 bases lay in between. Germline V gene data show CDR1 as SGHRS and CDR2 as YFSETQ. The CDR3 has 13 amino acids. The CDR3 region has the DNA TGCGCCAGCAGCTCGGACAGATCCTACGAGCAGTACTTC. Its translation: CASSSDRSYEQYF.

This clonotype was seen many times. The chain combines TRBV7-2 with TRBJ2-5; D is unresolved. Trimming removed 5 bases at V and 0 bases at J, with 4 bases between. The CDR3 is made up of 12 amino acids. Germline CDR1 and CDR2: SGHTA and FQGNSA. The CDR3 nucleotides are TGTGCCAGCAGCATAAACCAAGAGACCCAGTACTTC. This encodes CASSINQETQYF.

Remarks on this clonotype: Germline is not matched at one junction end, which may reflect a read error. As DNA, the CDR3 is TGTGCCAGCAGTTACAGGACAGGGGCTAAGGTCTTC. Amino acid sequence: CASSYRTGAKVF. The gene calls are TRBV6-5 and TRBJ2-1, with TRBD1 matching over 9 bases. The CDR3 length is 12 residues. CDR1 and CDR2 from the germline V gene are MNHEY and SVGAGI.

In the case of this clonotype: A much larger clone lies one base from this, so it may be a read error. The conserved phenylalanine or tryptophan normally closing the CDR3 is absent here, so this likely arose from a read error. The chain employs TRBV11-3 and TRBJ1-1; D possibly corresponds to TRBD1 (5 bases). Trimming left V 4 bases short and J 3 bases short, with 9 bases between. The CDR3 consists of 13 residues. Per germline, CDR1 SGHNT and CDR2 YENEEA. The CDR3: CASSSQTDTEAFL. For the CDR3, the DNA is TGTGCCAGCAGCTCACAGACAGACACTGAAGCTTTCTTA.

This clonotype was picked up many times. The V and J genes are TRBV7-2 and TRBJ2-7, with D perhaps matching TRBD2 (6 bases). CDR3 length: 16 residues. V was clipped by 1 base and J by 6 bases, with 19 bases between them. Germline values: CDR1 SGHTA, CDR2 FQGNSA. CDR3 in amino acids: CASSLVYGTGVSEQYF. As DNA, the CDR3 is TGTGCCAGCAGCTTAGTGTACGGGACGGGAGTCTCCGAGCAGTACTTC.

This clonotype came up a few times. This chain links TRBV7-2 with TRBJ2-1; D perhaps matches TRBD2 (6 bases). From germline, CDR1 is SGHTA and CDR2 FQGNSA. The length of the CDR3 is 15 residues. V was clipped by 0 bases and J by 3 bases, with 9 bases between them. As DNA, the CDR3 is TGTGCCAGCAGCTTAGCCCGGGACTTCTACAATGAGCAGTTCTTC. Protein: CASSLARDFYNEQFF.

This clonotype showed up many times. This chain links TRBV12-3 or TRBV12-4 with TRBJ2-1; 10 bases align to TRBD2. V shed 1 base, J shed 10 bases, and the junction held 7 bases outside the gene matches. The CDR3 covers 15 residues. The CDR3 bases are TGTGCCAGCAGTTTAGTAGCGGGGGGCCCCAGAGAGCAGTTCTTC. Translating it yields CASSLVAGGPREQFF.

In this sample, this clonotype turned up many times. The rearrangement links TRBV5-5 to TRBJ1-6; D remains ambiguous. Germline-derived CDR1 and CDR2 are SGHKS and YYEKEE (reference sequence). Trimming cost V 1 base and J 7 bases, with 0 bases left between them. CDR3 length: 11 residues. Written as DNA, the CDR3 is TGTGCCAGCAGCTTGAATTCACCCCTCCACTTT. Protein sequence: CASSLNSPLHF.

This clonotype was observed at least ten times. The V and J genes are TRBV2 and TRBJ1-2; no clear D. Deletions cut 5 bases from V and 4 bases from J, with 14 bases between. Germline V gives CDR1 SNHLY, CDR2 FYNNEI. The CDR3 contains 14 residues. The CDR3 protein is CASSLRTSAYGYTF. CDR3 bases: TGTGCCAGCAGTCTAAGGACGAGCGCCTATGGCTACACCTTC.

This clonotype was counted at least ten times. This chain connects TRBV4-3 to TRBJ2-2; the D gene is possibly TRBD2 (6 bases). V was shortened by 4 bases and J by 5 bases, with 8 bases between the two germline ends. CDR3 size: 13 residues. Germline V gene sequence: CDR1 LGHNA, CDR2 YSLEER. CDR3 sequence (DNA): TGCGCCAGCAGCCTGGGACTGACCGGGGAGCTGTTTTTT. This encodes CASSLGLTGELFF.

The V call is TRBV7-2, the J call TRBJ2-1; D is unclear. The germline V gene has CDR1 SGHTA and CDR2 FQGNSA. This CDR3 is 15 amino acids long. Trimming cost V 2 bases and J 5 bases, with 13 bases left between them. The CDR3 DNA is TGTGCCAGCAGCTTATTATGGGGTACACACAATGAGCAGTTCTTC. It encodes CASSLLWGTHNEQFF. Looking up the rest from reference TRBV7-2 and TRBJ2-1 gives the full variable domain: GAGVSQSPSNKVTEKGKDVELRCDPISGHTALYWYRQSLGQGLEFLIYFQGNSAPDKSGLPSDRFSAERTGGSVSTLTIQRTQQEDSAVYLCASSLLWGTHNEQFFGPGTRLTVL.

This clonotype was picked up a small number of times. The J gene is TRBJ1-5, the V gene TRBV18; no reliable D call. The V gene lost 5 bases and the J gene lost 3 bases, with 5 bases spanning the gap. The length of the CDR3 is 12 residues. Germline CDR1 is KGHSH and CDR2 is LQKENI. The CDR3 loop is CASSTPNQPQHF. The DNA for the CDR3 is TGTGCCAGCTCAACTCCCAATCAGCCCCAGCATTTT.

This clonotype occurred many times. The rearrangement links TRBV7-2 to TRBJ2-5; D assignment may be TRBD1 or TRBD2 (5 bases each). Trimming shortened V by 5 bases and J by 3 bases, and 10 bases separated the two germline ends. The CDR3 is made up of 13 amino acids. The germline V gene has CDR1 SGHTA and CDR2 FQGNSA. Written as DNA, the CDR3 is TGTGCCAGCAGCAGAGGGGCGAAAGAGACCCAGTACTTC. It yields the protein CASSRGAKETQYF.

This clonotype has a count of ten or more. CDR3 sequence (DNA): TGCAGTGCTACTAGGGGGCCCCGGCCCCCTATGAACACTGAAGCTTTCTTT. Translation gives CSATRGPRPPMNTEAFF. The chain uses TRBV20-1 and TRBJ1-1; TRBD1 aligns across 7 bases. This CDR3 is 17 amino acids long. From germline, CDR1 is DFQATT and CDR2 SNEGSKA (reference sequence). J was trimmed by 0 bases and V by 4 bases; bases with no gene match: 14.

The chain has TRBV29-1 and TRBJ2-7; D gene ambiguous. V was cut by 4 bases and J by 0 bases, with 7 bases left in between. The CDR3 consists of 12 residues. The germline V gene encodes CDR1 SQVTM and CDR2 ANQGSEA. CDR3 sequence: CSVAASSYEQYF. For the CDR3, the DNA is TGCAGCGTTGCGGCGAGCTCCTACGAGCAGTACTTC.

Only a few counts were recorded for this clonotype. The chain carries TRBV20-1 and TRBJ2-5, with D possibly being TRBD2 (5 bases). This CDR3 is built from 11 residues. CDR1 is DFQATT, CDR2 SNEGSKA, per germline (reference sequence). V lost 0 bases and J lost 11, with 10 bases in between. CDR3 in DNA: TGCAGTGCTAGAGATGCGGGCCGTCAGTACTTC. Translation gives CSARDAGRQYF.

This clonotype has ten or more counts. The rearrangement uses TRBV7-8 and TRBJ2-7; 10 bases line up with TRBD1. Germline V gene data show CDR1 as SGHVS and CDR2 as FQNEAQ. V gave up 5 bases and J gave up 3 bases; unmatched junction bases: 4. CDR3 size: 14 residues. The CDR3 nucleotides are TGTGCCAGCAGCCGGACAGGGGGAAACTACGAGCAGTACTTC. It yields the protein CASSRTGGNYEQYF.

This clonotype was observed many times. Written as DNA, the CDR3 is TGCGCCAGCAGCCCGAGACTGGTCAATGAGCAGTTCTTC. This translates into CASSPRLVNEQFF. The genes are TRBV5-1 and TRBJ2-1, with D unresolved. CDR1 and CDR2 from the germline V gene are SGHRS and YFSETQ. Trimming left V 4 bases short and J 6 bases short, with 11 bases between. This CDR3 is built from 13 residues.

This clonotype has ten or more counts. The V call is TRBV7-8, the J call TRBJ2-3; a possible D gene is TRBD2 (7 bases). Trimming took 1 base from V and 4 from J, leaving 12 bases between them. The CDR3 runs 15 residues. CDR1 SGHVS and CDR2 FQNEAQ come from the germline V gene. CDR3 amino acids: CASSLEGGIADTQYF. CDR3 bases: TGTGCCAGCAGCTTAGAGGGGGGGATCGCAGATACGCAGTATTTT.